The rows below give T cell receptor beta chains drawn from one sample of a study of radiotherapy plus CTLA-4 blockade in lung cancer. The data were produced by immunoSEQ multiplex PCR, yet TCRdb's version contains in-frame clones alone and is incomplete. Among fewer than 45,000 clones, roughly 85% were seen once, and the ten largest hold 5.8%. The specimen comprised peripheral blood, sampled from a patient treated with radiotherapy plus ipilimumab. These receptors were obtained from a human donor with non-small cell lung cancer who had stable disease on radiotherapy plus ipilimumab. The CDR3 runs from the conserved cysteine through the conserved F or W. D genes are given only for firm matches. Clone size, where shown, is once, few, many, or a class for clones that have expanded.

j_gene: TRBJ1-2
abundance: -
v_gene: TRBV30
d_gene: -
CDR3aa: CAWRGVRGEDHYGYTF
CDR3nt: TGTGCCTGGAGGGGGGTTCGGGGGGAGGACCACTATGGCTACACCTTC

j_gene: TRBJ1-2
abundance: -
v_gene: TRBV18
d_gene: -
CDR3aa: CASSPMRENYGYTF
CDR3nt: TGTGCCAGCTCACCAATGAGAGAGAACTATGGCTACACCTTC

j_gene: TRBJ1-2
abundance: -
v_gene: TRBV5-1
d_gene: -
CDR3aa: CASSPDNNYGYTF
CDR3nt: TGCGCCAGCAGCCCGGACAATAACTATGGCTACACCTTC

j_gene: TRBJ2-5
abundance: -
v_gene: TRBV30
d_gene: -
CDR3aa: CAWTIAQETQYF
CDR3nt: TGTGCCTGGACTATTGCACAAGAGACCCAGTACTTC

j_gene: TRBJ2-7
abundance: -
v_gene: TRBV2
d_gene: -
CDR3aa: CASSERRSSYEQYF
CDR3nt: TGTGCCAGCAGTGAACGGCGGAGCTCCTACGAGCAGTACTTC

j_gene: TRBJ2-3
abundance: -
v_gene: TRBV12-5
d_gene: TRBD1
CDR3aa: CASGFGTGSWADTQYF
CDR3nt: TGTGCTAGTGGTTTCGGGACAGGGAGTTGGGCAGATACGCAGTATTTT

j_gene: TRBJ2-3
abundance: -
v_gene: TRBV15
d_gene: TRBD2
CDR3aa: CATSRTGLAGVPGKGDTQYF
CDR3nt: TGTGCCACCAGCAGAACGGGACTAGCGGGAGTTCCAGGGAAAGGAGATACGCAGTATTTT

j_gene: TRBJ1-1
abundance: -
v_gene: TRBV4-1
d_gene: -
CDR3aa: CASRTQGNTEAFF
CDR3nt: TGCGCCAGCAGAACACAGGGGAACACTGAAGCTTTCTTT

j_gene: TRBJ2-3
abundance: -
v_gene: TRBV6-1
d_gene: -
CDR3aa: CASSEGRGGGSSDTQYF
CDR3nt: TGTGCCAGCAGTGAAGGTCGAGGTGGTGGCAGCTCCGATACGCAGTATTTT

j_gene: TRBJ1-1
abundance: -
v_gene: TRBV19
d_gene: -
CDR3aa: CASSGGMGTEAFF
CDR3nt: TGTGCCAGTAGTGGGGGGATGGGCACTGAAGCTTTCTTT

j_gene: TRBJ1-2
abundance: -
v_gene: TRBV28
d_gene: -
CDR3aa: CASSLIDSNYGYTF
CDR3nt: TGTGCCAGCAGTTTGATCGACAGTAACTATGGCTACACCTTC

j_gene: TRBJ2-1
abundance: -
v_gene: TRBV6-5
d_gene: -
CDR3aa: CASKMEGAAYNEQFF
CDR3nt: TGTGCCAGCAAGATGGAAGGGGCAGCCTACAATGAGCAGTTCTTC

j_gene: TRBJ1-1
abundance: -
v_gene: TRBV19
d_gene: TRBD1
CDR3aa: CASLDRGQAEAFF
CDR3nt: TGTGCCAGCTTAGACAGGGGGCAAGCTGAAGCTTTCTTT

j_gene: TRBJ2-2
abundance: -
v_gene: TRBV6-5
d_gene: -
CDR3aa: CASTRRDTGELFF
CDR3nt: TGTGCCAGCACACGCAGGGACACCGGGGAGCTGTTTTTT

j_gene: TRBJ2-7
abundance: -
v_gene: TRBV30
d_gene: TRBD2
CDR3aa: CAWRGAGVTHEQYF
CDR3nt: TGTGCCTGGAGGGGAGCGGGAGTCACCCACGAGCAGTACTTC

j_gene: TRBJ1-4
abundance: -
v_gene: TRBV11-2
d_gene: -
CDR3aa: CASSFNPTDEKLFF
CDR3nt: TGTGCCAGCAGCTTTAACCCGACTGATGAAAAACTGTTTTTT

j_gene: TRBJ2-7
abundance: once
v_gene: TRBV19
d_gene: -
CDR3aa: CASKEQSSYEQYF
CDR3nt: TGTGCCAGTAAGGAGCAGAGCTCCTACGAGCAGTACTTC

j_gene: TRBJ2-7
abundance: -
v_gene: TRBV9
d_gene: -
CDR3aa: CASSVALSAEQYF
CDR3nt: TGTGCCAGCAGCGTAGCCCTTAGCGCCGAGCAGTACTTC

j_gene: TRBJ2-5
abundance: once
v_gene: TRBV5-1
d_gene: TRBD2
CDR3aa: CASYPREGRETQYF
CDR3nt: TGCGCCAGCTACCCGCGGGAGGGCCGAGAGACCCAGTACTTC

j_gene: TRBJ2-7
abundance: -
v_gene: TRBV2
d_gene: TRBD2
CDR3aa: CASSEGSAGLGYEQYF
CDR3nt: TGTGCCAGCAGTGAGGGGTCCGCGGGACTAGGCTACGAGCAGTACTTC

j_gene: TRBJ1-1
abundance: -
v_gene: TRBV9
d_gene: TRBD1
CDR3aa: CAAAPGQGTEAFF
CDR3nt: TGTGCAGCAGCTCCCGGACAGGGCACTGAAGCTTTCTTT

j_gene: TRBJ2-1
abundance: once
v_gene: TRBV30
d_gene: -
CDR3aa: CAWTGTRINNEQFF
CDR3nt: TGTGCCTGGACCGGGACACGGATTAACAATGAGCAGTTCTTC

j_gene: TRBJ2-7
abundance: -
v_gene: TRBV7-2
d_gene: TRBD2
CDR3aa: CASSLGLAAAYEQYF
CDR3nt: TGTGCCAGCAGCTTGGGACTAGCGGCCGCCTACGAGCAGTACTTC

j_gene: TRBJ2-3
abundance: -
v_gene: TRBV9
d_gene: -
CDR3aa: CASSVQTSLTDTQYF
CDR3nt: TGTGCCAGCAGCGTACAGACTAGTCTCACAGATACGCAGTATTTT

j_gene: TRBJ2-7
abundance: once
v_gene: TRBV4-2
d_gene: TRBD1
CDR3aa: CASSQGGTGGSYEQYF
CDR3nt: TGTGCCAGCAGCCAGGGAGGGACAGGGGGTTCCTACGAGCAGTACTTC

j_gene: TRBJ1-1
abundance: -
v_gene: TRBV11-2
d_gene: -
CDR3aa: CASSFGLNTEAFF
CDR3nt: TGTGCCAGCAGCTTCGGGTTGAACACTGAAGCTTTCTTT

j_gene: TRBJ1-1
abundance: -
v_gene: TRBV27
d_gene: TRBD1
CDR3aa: CASSRTGANTGAFF
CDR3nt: TGTGCCAGCAGTAGGACAGGGGCGAACACTGGAGCTTTCTTT

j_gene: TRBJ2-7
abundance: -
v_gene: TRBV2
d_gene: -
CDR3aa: CASSTRAVFGEQYF
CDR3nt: TGTGCCAGCAGTACGAGGGCGGTGTTTGGCGAGCAGTACTTC

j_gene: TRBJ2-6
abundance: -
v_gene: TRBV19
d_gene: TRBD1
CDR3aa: CASNDRGLSGANVLTF
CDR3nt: TGTGCCAGTAATGACAGGGGGCTTTCTGGGGCCAACGTCCTGACTTTC

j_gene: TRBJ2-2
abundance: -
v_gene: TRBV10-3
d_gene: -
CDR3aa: CAISEQDGELFF
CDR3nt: TGTGCCATCAGTGAACAGGACGGGGAGCTGTTTTTT

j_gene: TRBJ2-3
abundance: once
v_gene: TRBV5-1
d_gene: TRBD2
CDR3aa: CASSLGTSGSGDTQYF
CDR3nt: TGCGCCAGCAGCTTAGGGACTAGCGGGAGTGGAGATACGCAGTATTTT

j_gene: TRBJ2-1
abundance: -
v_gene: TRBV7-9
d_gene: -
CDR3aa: CASSLDGNEQFF
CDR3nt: TGTGCCAGCAGCTTAGACGGTAATGAGCAGTTCTTC

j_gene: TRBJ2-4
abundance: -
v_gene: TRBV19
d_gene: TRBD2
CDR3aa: CASSPGEGIQYF
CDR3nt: TGTGCCAGTAGCCCCGGGGAGGGCATTCAGTACTTC

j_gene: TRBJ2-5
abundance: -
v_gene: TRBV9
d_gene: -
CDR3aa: CASSVGGSGETQYF
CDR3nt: TGTGCCAGCAGCGTTGGAGGCAGTGGCGAGACCCAGTACTTC

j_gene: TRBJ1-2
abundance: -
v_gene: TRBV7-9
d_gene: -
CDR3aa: CASRGAGVYGYTF
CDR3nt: TGTGCCAGCAGGGGGGCGGGGGTCTATGGCTACACCTTC

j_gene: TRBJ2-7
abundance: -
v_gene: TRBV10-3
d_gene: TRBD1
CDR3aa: CAISERGQGREQYF
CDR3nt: TGTGCCATCAGTGAGCGGGGACAGGGGAGAGAGCAGTACTTC

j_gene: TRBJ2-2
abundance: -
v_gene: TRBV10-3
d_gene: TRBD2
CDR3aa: CAISFTTSGGNTGELFF
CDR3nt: TGTGCCATCAGTTTTACGACTAGCGGAGGTAACACCGGGGAGCTGTTTTTT

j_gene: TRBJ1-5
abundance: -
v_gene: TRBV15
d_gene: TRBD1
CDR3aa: CATSRDPTGVQPQHF
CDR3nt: TGTGCCACCAGCAGAGATCCCACAGGGGTTCAGCCCCAGCATTTT

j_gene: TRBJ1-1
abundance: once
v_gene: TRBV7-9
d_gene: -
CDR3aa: CASSLQPPGNTEAFF
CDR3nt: TGTGCCAGCAGCTTACAACCGCCAGGTAACACTGAAGCTTTCTTT

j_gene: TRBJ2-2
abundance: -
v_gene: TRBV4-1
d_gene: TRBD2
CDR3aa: CASSQDGRGSGTGELFF
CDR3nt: TGCGCCAGCAGCCAAGATGGGAGGGGATCGGGGACCGGGGAGCTGTTTTTT

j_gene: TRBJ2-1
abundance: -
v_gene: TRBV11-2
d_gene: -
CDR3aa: CASSLGLPVGEQFF
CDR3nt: TGTGCCAGCAGCTTAGGACTCCCCGTAGGCGAGCAGTTCTTC

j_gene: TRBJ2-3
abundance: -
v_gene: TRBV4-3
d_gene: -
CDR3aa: CASSQGPGLNTDTQYF
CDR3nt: TGCGCCAGCAGCCAAGGGCCAGGGTTAAACACAGATACGCAGTATTTT

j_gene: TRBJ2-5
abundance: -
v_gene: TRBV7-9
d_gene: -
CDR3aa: CASSIAGGKGETQYF
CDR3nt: TGTGCCAGCAGCATCGCTGGAGGGAAGGGAGAGACCCAGTACTTC

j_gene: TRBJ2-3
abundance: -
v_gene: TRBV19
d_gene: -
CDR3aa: CASSAGVGVTDTQYF
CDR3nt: TGTGCCAGTAGTGCAGGGGTTGGAGTCACAGATACGCAGTATTTT

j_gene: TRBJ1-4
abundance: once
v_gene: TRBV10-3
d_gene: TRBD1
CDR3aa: CAISESGQGGEKLFF
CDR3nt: TGTGCCATCAGTGAGTCTGGACAGGGGGGCGAAAAACTGTTTTTT

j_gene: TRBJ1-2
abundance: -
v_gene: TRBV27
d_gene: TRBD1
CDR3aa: CASSLGRTGALYGYTF
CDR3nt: TGTGCCAGCAGTTTAGGGCGGACAGGGGCGCTCTATGGCTACACCTTC

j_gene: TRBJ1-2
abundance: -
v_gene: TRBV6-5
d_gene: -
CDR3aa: CASTKRGDDGYTF
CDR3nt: TGTGCCAGCACCAAACGGGGGGATGATGGCTACACCTTC

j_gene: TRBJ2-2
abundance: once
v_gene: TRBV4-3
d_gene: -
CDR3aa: CASRQGPRTGELFF
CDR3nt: TGCGCCAGCAGACAGGGCCCCAGGACCGGGGAGCTGTTTTTT

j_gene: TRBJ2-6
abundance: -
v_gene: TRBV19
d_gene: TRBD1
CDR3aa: CASSIDSGGVAGANVLTF
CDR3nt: TGTGCCAGTAGTATTGATTCAGGGGGCGTTGCAGGGGCCAACGTCCTGACTTTC

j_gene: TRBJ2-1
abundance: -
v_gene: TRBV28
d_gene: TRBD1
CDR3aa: CASSPGQGMGNEQFF
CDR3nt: TGTGCCAGCAGCCCAGGACAGGGGATGGGGAATGAGCAGTTCTTC

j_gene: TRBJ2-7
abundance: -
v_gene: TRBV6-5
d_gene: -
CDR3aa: CASSRDPSGYF
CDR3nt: TGTGCCAGCAGCCGTGACCCGTCGGGGTACTTC

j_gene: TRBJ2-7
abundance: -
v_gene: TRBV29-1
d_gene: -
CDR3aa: CSVEDSVTYEQYF
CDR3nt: TGCAGCGTTGAAGATAGCGTGACCTACGAGCAGTACTTC

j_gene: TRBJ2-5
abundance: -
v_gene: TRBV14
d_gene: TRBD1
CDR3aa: CASSQKDRGYQETQYF
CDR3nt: TGTGCCAGCAGCCAAAAGGACAGGGGTTACCAAGAGACCCAGTACTTC

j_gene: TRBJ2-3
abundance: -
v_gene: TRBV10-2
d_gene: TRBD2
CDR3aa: CASSDPGGPTDTQYF
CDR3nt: TGCGCCAGCAGTGATCCGGGAGGGCCGACAGATACGCAGTATTTT

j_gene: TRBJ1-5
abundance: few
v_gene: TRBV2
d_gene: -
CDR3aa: CASRSLGGGNQPQHF
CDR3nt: TGTGCCAGCCGATCATTGGGGGGAGGCAATCAGCCCCAGCATTTT